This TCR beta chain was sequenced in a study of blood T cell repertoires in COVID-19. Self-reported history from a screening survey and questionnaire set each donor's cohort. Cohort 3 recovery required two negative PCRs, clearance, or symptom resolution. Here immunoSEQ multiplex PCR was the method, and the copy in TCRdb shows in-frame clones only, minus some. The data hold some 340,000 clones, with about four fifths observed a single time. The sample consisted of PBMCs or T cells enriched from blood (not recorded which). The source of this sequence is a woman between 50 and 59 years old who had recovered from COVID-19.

DNA for the CDR3: TGCAGCGTCGGGAGTATACGGCCTCCGGTCGACTATGGCTACACCTTC. Residues: CSVGSIRPPVDYGYTF. The chain is built from TRBV29-1 and TRBJ1-2; D is undetermined. The ends were cut back, 6 bases at V and 3 bases at J, with 23 bases in the middle. CDR3 length: 16 amino acids. Germline lookup yields CDR1 SQVTM and CDR2 ANQGSEA.